This passage covers 9 T cell receptor beta chains from one sample sequenced in a study of cytomegalovirus exposure and HLA in healthy donors. PCR used 60 Vbeta primers and 13 Jbeta primers. The protocol was immunoSEQ multiplex PCR, while the TCRdb copy is restricted to in-frame clones and leaves out a portion. The sample has about 270,000 clones, roughly two thirds seen once. Material: PBMCs. All receptors come from a female donor in good health and CMV-seronegative.

The rearrangement uses TRBV5-4 and TRBJ1-4; 7 nucleotides match TRBD1. From germline, CDR1 is SGHNT and CDR2 YYREEE (reference sequence). With V trimmed by 5 bases and J by 0 bases, 1 base remained unmatched. The CDR3 totals 14 residues. CDR3 sequence (DNA): TGTGCCAGCAGGGACAGGACAACTAATGAAAAACTGTTTTTT. Translating it yields CASRDRTTNEKLFF.

This clone has just a few counts. This rearrangement joins TRBV9 to TRBJ2-2, with 11 bases identical to TRBD1. Per the germline V gene, CDR1 is SGDLS and CDR2 is YYNGEE. The CDR3 length is 17 residues. Trimming removed 8 bases from V and 5 bases from J; junction bases left unmatched: 14. The CDR3 coding sequence is TGTGCCAGTAAACCCGGGACAGGGGGGACGAGGACCGGGGAGCTGTTTTTT. Protein: CASKPGTGGTRTGELFF.

V and J are TRBV10-1 and TRBJ1-1; maybe TRBD1 (6 bases). Looked up from germline, CDR1 is WNHNN and CDR2 is SYGVQD (reference sequence). The CDR3 is 14 residues long. V was cut by 2 bases and J by 5 bases, with 12 bases left in between. The CDR3 region is CASSEGRGATEAFF. CDR3 nucleotides: TGCGCCAGCAGTGAGGGGCGGGGGGCGACTGAAGCTTTCTTT.

This chain joins TRBV5-4 and TRBJ2-1, with D possibly TRBD2 on 5 matching bases. This CDR3 spans 18 amino acids. CDR1 and CDR2 from the germline V gene are SGHNT and YYREEE (reference sequence). Trimming left V 4 bases short and J 8 bases short, with 28 bases between. The CDR3 is CASSRPSRPAASPDEQFF. CDR3 sequence (DNA): TGTGCCAGCAGCCGGCCTTCACGTCCAGCGGCTAGTCCCGATGAGCAGTTCTTC. Supplemented by reference TRBV5-4 and TRBJ2-1, the full variable domain reads ETGVTQSPTHLIKTRGQQVTLRCSSQSGHNTVSWYQQALGQGPQFIFQYYREEENGRGNFPPRFSGLQFPNYSSELNVNALELDDSALYLCASSRPSRPAASPDEQFFGPGTRLTVL.

The sample holds a few counts of this clone. The chain combines TRBV28 with TRBJ2-7; 9 positions match TRBD1. The CDR3 length is 17 residues. CDR1 and CDR2 (germline): MDHEN, SYDVKM. With V trimmed by 6 bases and J by 4 bases, 16 bases remained unmatched. For the CDR3, the DNA is TGTGCCAGCAGACCGCAATGGATCCGGGACAGGGATTACGAGCAGTACTTC. Its protein is CASRPQWIRDRDYEQYF.

This clone was detected a few times. The V call is TRBV2, the J call TRBJ1-6; no clear D gene. This CDR3 is built from 15 residues. The germline V and J ends were trimmed by 3 bases and 1 base, with 7 bases remaining between them. The germline gives CDR1 SNHLY, CDR2 FYNNEI. CDR3 loop: CASSEGTSYNSPLHF. The CDR3 nucleotides read TGTGCCAGCAGTGAGGGCACGTCCTATAATTCACCCCTCCACTTT.

In DNA, the CDR3 is TGTGCCTGGGGGACAGGGACCGACAATGAGCAGTTCTTC. Translating gives CAWGTGTDNEQFF. The gene calls are TRBV30 and TRBJ2-1; TRBD1 matches 9 bases. Per the germline V gene, CDR1 is GTSNPN and CDR2 is SVGIG (reference sequence). The CDR3 sequence is 13 residues long. V dropped 5 bases and J dropped 5; count of bases not matched to a gene: 4.

V and J are TRBV7-9 and TRBJ1-2, with 7 bases fitting TRBD1. Germline V lookup: CDR1 SEHNR, CDR2 FQNEAQ (reference sequence). With V trimmed by 5 bases and J by 2 bases, 8 bases remained unmatched. CDR3 length: 15 amino acids. CDR3 protein: CASSPKGASNYGYTF. Written as DNA, the CDR3 is TGTGCCAGCAGCCCGAAGGGGGCCTCAAACTATGGCTACACCTTC.

A few counts support this clone. V usage is TRBV5-4 and J usage is TRBJ1-1, with D perhaps matching TRBD1 (6 bases). With 0 bases removed from V and 3 bases from J, the gap between germline ends came to 12 bases. There are 15 residues in the CDR3. The V gene's germline CDR1 is SGHNT and CDR2 YYREEE (reference sequence). In DNA form, the CDR3 reads TGTGCCAGCAGCTTGGGCGGGGGCCCGGACACTGAAGCTTTCTTT. Amino acid sequence: CASSLGGGPDTEAFF.